These T cell receptor beta chains were read from a single sample in a study of type 1 and type 2 diabetes patients. TCRdb re-called the multiplex PCR reads through MiXCR, storing one row per CDR3 protein. The data show about 290,000 distinct CDR3 sequences, around 50% seen once. Material for sequencing was peripheral blood mononuclear cells (PBMCs). The source is a man in his late teens or twenties with type 2 diabetes. The CDR3 runs from the conserved cysteine through the conserved F or W. The order of the fields is V gene, clone size, J gene, D gene, CDR3 protein, CDR3 DNA. D genes are given only for firm matches. Clone size is not always given. Where it is, it says once, few, many or a class for expanded clones.

TRBV4-3,few,TRBJ1-2,-,CASSQDAGGAGTF,TGCGCCAGCAGCCAAGATGCGGGGGGGGCGGGCACCTTC
TRBV12-3/TRBV12-4,-,TRBJ2-2,-,CASSLVGPGTGELFF,TGTGCCAGCAGTTTAGTGGGGCCCGGCACCGGGGAGCTGTTTTTT
TRBV19,-,TRBJ1-6,-,CASSMFGNSPLHF,TGTGCCAGTAGTATGTTCGGGAATTCACCCCTCCACTTT
TRBV28,few,TRBJ1-1,-,CASSRTVMNTEAFF,TGTGCCAGCAGCCGGACGGTTATGAACACTGAAGCTTTCTTT
TRBV5-1,-,TRBJ1-2,TRBD1,CASSVQGTANYGYTF,TGCGCCAGCAGCGTACAGGGGACGGCTAACTATGGCTACACCTTC
TRBV15,-,TRBJ1-1,-,CATSRASPNTEAFF,TGTGCCACCAGCAGAGCCTCCCCGAACACTGAAGCTTTCTTT
TRBV29-1,once,TRBJ2-7,-,CSAGDGTSYEQYF,TGCAGCGCGGGAGACGGTACTTCCTACGAGCAGTACTTC
TRBV2,-,TRBJ2-3,-,CASSDPKGSDTQYF,TGTGCCAGCAGTGACCCGAAGGGGTCAGATACGCAGTATTTT
TRBV4-1,-,TRBJ1-4,-,CASSQGGVNEKLFF,TGCGCCAGCAGCCAAGGGGGAGTTAATGAAAAACTGTTTTTT
TRBV11-2,-,TRBJ2-1,-,CASSPGNTYNEQFF,TGTGCCAGCAGCCCGGGGAACACCTACAATGAGCAGTTCTTC
TRBV5-1,-,TRBJ2-7,-,CASSLVGDDYEQYF,TGCGCCAGCAGCTTGGTGGGAGACGATTACGAGCAGTACTTC
TRBV28,once,TRBJ1-4,TRBD1,CASSSYRGTNEKLFF,TGTGCCAGCAGTTCCTACAGGGGGACTAATGAAAAACTGTTTTTT
TRBV11-3,-,TRBJ1-4,-,CASSGRSGANEKLFF,TGTGCCAGCAGCGGGCGTTCTGGAGCCAATGAAAAACTGTTTTTT
TRBV2,few,TRBJ1-5,-,CASGWNPPRPQHF,TGTGCCAGCGGTTGGAACCCCCCTCGGCCCCAGCATTTT
TRBV29-1,-,TRBJ1-4,-,CSVVCRAYEKLFF,TGCAGCGTTGTGTGTAGGGCGTATGAAAAACTGTTTTTT
TRBV20-1,-,TRBJ2-2,-,CSAGKDSSNTGELFF,TGCAGTGCGGGGAAAGACAGCTCGAACACCGGGGAGCTGTTTTTT
TRBV7-8,-,TRBJ2-1,TRBD1,CASSLRDRATNEQFF,TGTGCCAGCAGTCTTCGGGACAGGGCCACCAATGAGCAGTTCTTC
TRBV28,-,TRBJ1-5,-,CASSFASTNQPQHF,TGTGCCAGCAGTTTCGCCAGCACGAATCAGCCCCAGCATTTT
TRBV20-1,once,TRBJ1-2,-,CSASVLGLAQGHTF,TGCAGTGCTAGTGTCCTGGGGTTAGCTCAGGGCCACACCTTC
TRBV10-2,few,TRBJ1-5,-,CASSVRGLIEPQHF,TGCGCCAGCAGTGTTCGGGGGCTGATTGAGCCCCAGCATTTT
TRBV25-1,many,TRBJ2-1,-,CASNLNDYNEQFF,TGTGCCAGCAACCTAAACGACTACAATGAGCAGTTCTTC
TRBV12-5,-,TRBJ1-1,TRBD1,CASGTPQGAELDTEAFF,TGTGCTAGTGGTACCCCACAGGGGGCGGAATTGGACACTGAAGCTTTCTTT
TRBV11-2,-,TRBJ2-3,-,CASSSTQASHTDTQYF,TGTGCCAGCAGCTCCACCCAAGCCTCACACACAGATACGCAGTATTTT
TRBV12-3/TRBV12-4,-,TRBJ1-2,TRBD1,CASRPDRGHYGYTF,TGTGCCAGCAGACCCGACAGGGGGCATTATGGCTACACCTTC
TRBV20-1,-,TRBJ1-1,-,CSARDSAGNTEAFF,TGCAGTGCTAGAGATAGCGCGGGGAACACTGAAGCTTTCTTT
TRBV6-6,-,TRBJ1-6,-,CASAGKGGIGNSPLHF,TGTGCCAGCGCCGGGAAAGGGGGAATCGGGAATTCACCCCTCCACTTT
TRBV29-1,-,TRBJ2-3,-,CSVAVPLGTDTQYF,TGCAGCGTTGCAGTACCGTTAGGCACAGATACGCAGTATTTT
TRBV7-8,few,TRBJ2-1,TRBD2,CASSTRTSGSDEQFF,TGTGCCAGCAGCACTCGGACTAGCGGGAGCGATGAGCAGTTCTTC
TRBV20-1,few,TRBJ2-7,-,CSASRIREHLSYEQYF,TGCAGTGCTAGCCGTATAAGGGAACACCTTTCCTACGAGCAGTACTTC
TRBV20-1,-,TRBJ1-4,-,CSASPQTEKLFF,TGCAGTGCTAGTCCCCAGACGGAAAAACTGTTTTTT
TRBV14,-,TRBJ1-1,-,CASSSLGPNTEAFF,TGTGCCAGCAGCTCCTTAGGGCCGAACACTGAAGCTTTCTTT
TRBV6-5,-,TRBJ1-4,TRBD1,CASSYSRAGGLFILFF,TGTGCCAGCAGTTACTCGAGGGCAGGGGGATTATTTATACTGTTTTTT